This T cell receptor (beta chain) was captured by sequencing in a study of shared clonotypes between healthy human individuals. Study-level points and caveats: Several donors showed sharing of approximately 5% of naive CD4 clonotypes.

With respect to this clone: Its specificity is unknown.

Using immunoSEQ multiplex PCR, the repertoire was profiled, and TCRdb retains in-frame clones only, with some absent. The table has about 2.1 million clones, approximately 94% seen once. Germline CDR1 reads LGHNA; CDR2 reads YSLEER. V lost 0 bases to trimming and J lost 4 bases; unmatched junction nucleotides: 3. The CDR3 contains 14 residues. CD45RO-negative, CCR7-selected cells formed the naive CD8 fraction, which excluded terminally differentiated effector memory CD45RA+ cells. The TCR sequence derives from a young man in good health. Some clones in this sample may be carry-over from other donors' samples. V gene TRBV4-3 combines with J gene TRBJ2-7, with 7 bases matching TRBD2. Sample: naive CD8+ T cells from PBMCs. The CDR3 reads CASSQEREMYEQYF. In nucleotides, the CDR3 is TGCGCCAGCAGCCAAGAGCGGGAGATGTACGAGCAGTACTTC.